This TCR beta chain was profiled in a study of shared clonotypes between healthy human individuals. Notes on the study in general: Blood was the only sampled material, and tissue repertoires likely differ.

The authors ran the assay at deep level. Scientists sequenced DNA from unsorted PBMC on ten immunoSEQ deep assay plates. The authors' processing: Filtering differed because ImmunoSEQ produced junction-only sequences that carried no quality scores. Here immunoSEQ multiplex PCR was the method, and the copy in TCRdb shows in-frame clones only, minus some. Clone size and V and J calls were adopted from that table, with D and trimming inferred from the DNA. Here the sample spans roughly 490,000 clones, 70% to 85% being singletons. There are many counts of this clone. The antigen remains unidentified. The CDR3 has 16 amino acids. V shed 0 bases and J shed 1 base, with 12 bases lying between them. The germline V gene encodes CDR1 KGHSH and CDR2 LQKENI.

The specimen sequenced was PBMCs. The J gene is TRBJ1-1, the V gene TRBV18, with D possibly being TRBD1 (6 bases). This TCR was sampled from a woman aged 40 to 55 in good health. Some clones in this sample may be carry-over from other donors' samples. CDR3 sequence (DNA): TGTGCCAGCTCACCACCCTTACAGGGACCGAACACTGAAGCTTTCTTT. Amino acids: CASSPPLQGPNTEAFF.